The TCR beta chain described here comes from a study of memory B cells and T cells in multiple sclerosis. The data were produced by immunoSEQ multiplex PCR, yet TCRdb's version contains in-frame clones alone and is incomplete. The sample consists of around 50,000 clones, about four fifths of them appearing once. Trimming took 0 bases from V and 0 from J, leaving 12 bases between them. The germline gives CDR1 SGHRS, CDR2 YFSETQ. CDR3 length equals 16 residues. Separate sequencing covered autoproliferating (CFSE-dim) and non-proliferating (CFSE-high) T cells from stimulus-free culture. Cultures began with approximately 52 million CFSE-labeled PBMCs, unstimulated for 7 days, with replicate wells pooled. Of note for this clone: The antigen remains unidentified.

Sequences were obtained from PBMCs from blood kept in culture. The chain links TRBV5-1 to TRBJ1-1; D unclear. The clonotype comes from a human donor with multiple sclerosis. The CDR3, as DNA: TGCGCCAGCAGCTTGGTATTAGATAGCCTGAACACTGAAGCTTTCTTT. Residues: CASSLVLDSLNTEAFF.